These 9 T cell receptor beta chains were sequenced from one sample in a study of T cells in Graves' hyperthyroidism and ophthalmopathy. The investigators amplified TCR beta CDR3 regions from RNA transcripts. During a first-round RT-PCR of the TCR CDR3, the HTBI primer set was used. TCRdb reanalysed the multiplex PCR reads using MiXCR and keeps one entry per CDR3 protein. In the table there are hundreds of thousands of distinct CDR3 sequences, over 35% of which are singletons. Sequenced: blood. Every receptor here comes from a man younger than 35 with Graves' hyperthyroidism.

This clonotype was seen repeatedly, ten times or more. The J gene is TRBJ1-1, the V gene TRBV2; D gene ambiguous. The CDR3 consists of 14 residues. Germline assignment: CDR1 SNHLY and CDR2 FYNNEI. Trimming shortened V by 2 bases and J by 0 bases, and 7 bases separated the two germline ends. CDR3 region: CASSEHMLNTEAFF. As DNA, the CDR3 is TGTGCCAGCAGTGAACATATGTTGAACACTGAAGCTTTCTTT.

The V call is TRBV29-1, the J call TRBJ2-2, with a tentative D call TRBD2 (6 bases). Trimming took off 8 bases at V and 7 bases at J, with 20 bases between the two ends. Germline V gene data show CDR1 as SQVTM and CDR2 as ANQGSEA. CDR3 length: 14 residues. The CDR3 region has the DNA TGCAGCCAAGATTTCGCGGAGGGCGGCGGGGAGCTGTTTTTT. Protein sequence: CSQDFAEGGGELFF.

Ten or more counts support this clonotype. The chain employs TRBV19 and TRBJ1-6; weak D call: TRBD1 (5 bases). The V end was cut by 5 bases, the J end by 7 bases, with 15 bases between. The CDR3 extends over 15 amino acids. From germline, CDR1 is LNHDA and CDR2 SQIVND (reference sequence). The CDR3 sequence is CASSPSRDRNSPLHF. The CDR3 coding sequence is TGTGCCAGTAGTCCCAGCCGGGACCGAAATTCACCCCTCCACTTT.

This clonotype was found once. A much bigger clone sits one base away, suggesting this may be a read error. The V gene is TRBV7-8, the J gene TRBJ1-3; D is perhaps TRBD1 (5 bases). Germline values: CDR1 SGHVS, CDR2 FQNEAQ. The CDR3 has 15 residues. The CDR3 nucleotides read TGTGCCAGCAGCATCGGGGCTATCTCTGGAAACACCGTATATTTT. This gives the protein CASSIGAISGNTVYF.

The rearrangement uses TRBV5-6 and TRBJ2-7; D possibly corresponds to TRBD1 (5 bases). Trimming cost V 3 bases and J 4 bases, with 11 bases left between them. The CDR3 is 13 residues long. Germline assignment: CDR1 SGHDT and CDR2 YYEEEE. This chain's CDR3 is CASSSTVRYEQYF. The CDR3 DNA reads as TGTGCCAGCAGCTCGACAGTGCGATACGAGCAGTACTTC.

This clonotype was observed many times. The chain joins TRBV19 to TRBJ1-2, with D possibly TRBD1 on 5 matching bases. The CDR3 extends over 16 amino acids. Germline CDR1 and CDR2: LNHDA and SQIVND (reference sequence). V dropped 3 bases and J dropped 4 bases, with 18 bases sitting between them. The CDR3 is CASSMDPRQPSYGYTF. The DNA for the CDR3 is TGTGCCAGTAGTATGGATCCCCGACAGCCTTCCTATGGCTACACCTTC.

A few counts support this clonotype. This chain connects TRBV20-1 to TRBJ1-5; TRBD1 matches at 10 bases. CDR1 is DFQATT and CDR2 is SNEGSKA in the germline V gene (reference sequence). The CDR3 is 15 amino acids. With 5 bases clipped from V and 1 base from J, the junction kept 5 bases outside the gene matches. The CDR3 reads CSAGAGQGSNQPQHF. The CDR3 nucleotides are TGCAGTGCTGGAGCGGGACAGGGGAGCAATCAGCCCCAGCATTTT.

This clonotype occurred many times. The rearrangement links TRBV7-2 to TRBJ2-7, with 9 bases matching TRBD2. V shed 4 bases, J shed 7 bases, and the junction held 11 bases outside the gene matches. Germline V gene data show CDR1 as SGHTA and CDR2 as FQGNSA. The length of the CDR3 is 15 residues. The CDR3 loop reads CASSSRLAAGREQYF. The DNA of the CDR3 is TGTGCCAGCAGCTCCCGACTAGCGGCCGGGCGGGAGCAGTACTTC.

The CDR3 coding sequence is TGTGCCAGCAATCCGACTAGCGGAGGGTTTTACGAGCAGTACTTC. Residues: CASNPTSGGFYEQYF. The rearrangement uses TRBV6-6 and TRBJ2-7; 9 nucleotides line up with TRBD2. V lost 7 bases, J lost 4 bases, and 11 bases stayed unmatched. This CDR3 comprises 15 residues. Germline loops: CDR1 MNHNY, CDR2 SVGAGI (reference sequence).